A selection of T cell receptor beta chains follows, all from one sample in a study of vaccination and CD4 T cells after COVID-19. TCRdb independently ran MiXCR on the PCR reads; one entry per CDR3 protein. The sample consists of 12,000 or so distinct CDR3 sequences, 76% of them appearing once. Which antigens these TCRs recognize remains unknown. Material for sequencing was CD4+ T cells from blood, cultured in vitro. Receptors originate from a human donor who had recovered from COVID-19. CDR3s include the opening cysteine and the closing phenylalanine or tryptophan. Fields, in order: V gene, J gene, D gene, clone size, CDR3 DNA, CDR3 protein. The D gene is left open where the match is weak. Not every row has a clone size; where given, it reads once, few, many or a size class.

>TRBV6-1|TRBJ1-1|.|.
TGTGCCAGCAGCCCAGGGTACATGAACACTGAAGCTTTCTTT
CASSPGYMNTEAFF
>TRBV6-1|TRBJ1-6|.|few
TGTGCCAGCATGCGGACAGCTAATTCACCCCTCCACTTT
CASMRTANSPLHF
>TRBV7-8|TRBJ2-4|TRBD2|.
TGTGCCAGCAGCCCCCCCGGGACTAGCGGGAGGCCTCTGGCCAAAAACATTCAGTACTTC
CASSPPGTSGRPLAKNIQYF
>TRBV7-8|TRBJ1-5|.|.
TGTGCCAGCAGCCCGGGGGGCAGGGATTATAGCAATCAGCCCCAGCATTTT
CASSPGGRDYSNQPQHF
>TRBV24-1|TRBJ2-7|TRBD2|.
TGTGCCACCAGTGATTCGACTAGCGGGAGGATCCGGGGCGAGCAGTACTTC
CATSDSTSGRIRGEQYF
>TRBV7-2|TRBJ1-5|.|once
TGTGCCAGCAGCCGGTATGGGGGGGCAGGTCAGCCCCAGCATTTT
CASSRYGGAGQPQHF
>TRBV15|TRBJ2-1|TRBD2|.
TGTGCCACCAGCAGAGATCTCAGCGGGGCGAGCTCCTACAATGAGCAGTTCTTC
CATSRDLSGASSYNEQFF
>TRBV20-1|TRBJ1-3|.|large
TGCAGTGCGAAACAGAACTCTGGAAACACCATATATTTT
CSAKQNSGNTIYF
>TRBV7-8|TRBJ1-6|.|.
TGTGCCAGCAGCTTGACAGCGAGCTCCTATAATTCACCCCTCCACTTT
CASSLTASSYNSPLHF
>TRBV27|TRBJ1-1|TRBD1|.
TGTGCCAGCAGTGAAGACAGGGTATACACTGAAGCTTTCTTT
CASSEDRVYTEAFF
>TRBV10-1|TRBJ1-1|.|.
TGCGCCAGCAGTTCGGGGGGAGGAAAAGTTGAAGCTTTCTTT
CASSSGGGKVEAFF
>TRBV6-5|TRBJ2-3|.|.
TGTGCCAGCAGTTACTCCCGTGACCAGCGGCCTACGCAGTATTTT
CASSYSRDQRPTQYF
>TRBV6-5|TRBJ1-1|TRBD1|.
TGTGCCAGCAGTTATGGACAGGGTCTGATAGCGGTAACTGAAGCTTTCTTT
CASSYGQGLIAVTEAFF
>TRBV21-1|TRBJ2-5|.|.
TGTGCCAGCAGCACACCGACAGGGAAAGAGACCCAGTACTTC
CASSTPTGKETQYF
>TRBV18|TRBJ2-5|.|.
TGTGCCAGCTCACCGAAGTGGAGGGCAGGGGAAGAGACCCAGTACTTC
CASSPKWRAGEETQYF
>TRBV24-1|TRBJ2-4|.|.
TGTGCCACCAGTGACCGGGACATTCAGTACTTC
CATSDRDIQYF
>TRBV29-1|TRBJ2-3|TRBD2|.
TGCAGCGTTTCTAGCGGCCTTAGCACAGATACGCAGTATTTT
CSVSSGLSTDTQYF
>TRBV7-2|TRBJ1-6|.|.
TGTGCCAGCAGCTTAGTGCCCTACAGGGAGGGCAATTCACCCCTCCACTTT
CASSLVPYREGNSPLHF
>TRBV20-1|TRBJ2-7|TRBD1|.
TGCAGTGCTAGAGGACAGGGGGCGGACGTGCAGTACTTC
CSARGQGADVQYF
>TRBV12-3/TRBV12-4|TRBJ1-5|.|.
TGTGCCAGCAGTTTAGCAGGGAACCTTCAGCCCCAGCATTTT
CASSLAGNLQPQHF
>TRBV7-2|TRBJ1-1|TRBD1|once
TGTGCCAGCAGCTTATATCCCCAGGGGGGGGAAGCTTTCTTT
CASSLYPQGGEAFF
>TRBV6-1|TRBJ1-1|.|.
TGTGCCAGCAGTAGACAGTACACTGAAGCTTTCTTT
CASSRQYTEAFF
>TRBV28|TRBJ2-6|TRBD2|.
TGTGCCAGCAGCGAACGGGAGGCCCTTAGGGCCAACGTCCTGACTTTC
CASSEREALRANVLTF
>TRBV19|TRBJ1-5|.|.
TGTGCCAGTAGTTGGGGGATTTATCAGCCCCAGCATTTT
CASSWGIYQPQHF
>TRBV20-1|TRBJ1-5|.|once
TGCAGTGCTAGGGGAGAAGTTAGCAATCAGCCCCAGCATTTT
CSARGEVSNQPQHF
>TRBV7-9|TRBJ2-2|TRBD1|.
TGTGCCAGCAGCTTAGTTGGGACAGGGGAAACCGGGGAGCTGTTTTTT
CASSLVGTGETGELFF
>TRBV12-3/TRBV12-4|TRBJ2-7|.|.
TGTGCCAGCAGTTTAGAGGGCCCGCTCTTCGAGCAGTACTTC
CASSLEGPLFEQYF
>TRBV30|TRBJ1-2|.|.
TGTGCCTGGATACAGGCCTATGGCTACACCTTC
CAWIQAYGYTF
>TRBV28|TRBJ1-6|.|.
TGTGCCATCCGCCGGCCCTTAACCGGGGGGTCACCCCTCCACTTT
CAIRRPLTGGSPLHF
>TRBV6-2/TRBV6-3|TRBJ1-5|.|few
TGTGCCAGCCTATCTGGGGGCATGAACAATCAGCCCCAGCATTTT
CASLSGGMNNQPQHF
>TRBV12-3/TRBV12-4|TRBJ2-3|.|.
TGTGCCAGCAGTGTCAGGGACACAGATACGCAGTATTTT
CASSVRDTDTQYF
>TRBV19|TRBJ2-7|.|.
TGTGCCAGTAGTATTCGTGAGCAGTTATCCTACGAGCAGTACTTC
CASSIREQLSYEQYF
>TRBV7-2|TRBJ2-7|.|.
TGTGCCAGCAGCTTAGACGGGCGCCCCTACGAGCAGTACTTC
CASSLDGRPYEQYF
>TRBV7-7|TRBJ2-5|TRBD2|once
TGTGCCAGCAGCCCCGGGGAGGGGAGGTACCAGTACTTC
CASSPGEGRYQYF
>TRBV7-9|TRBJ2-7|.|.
TGTGCCAGCAGCTTATCTTATGGGGACCAGTCGAGGGAGCAGTACTTC
CASSLSYGDQSREQYF
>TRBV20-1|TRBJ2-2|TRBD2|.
TGCAGTGCTAGGGGCCTAGCGGGAAGATCGTACACCGGGGAGCTGTTTTTT
CSARGLAGRSYTGELFF
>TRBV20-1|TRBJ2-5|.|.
TGCAGTGCTGGATGGGGCAACCAAGAGACCCAGTACTTC
CSAGWGNQETQYF
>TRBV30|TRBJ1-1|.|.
TGTGCCTGGAGCGACGTGCCCATGAACACTGAAGCTTTCTTT
CAWSDVPMNTEAFF
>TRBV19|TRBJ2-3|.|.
TGTGCCAGTAGTAGGGAAACCGGGACAGATACGCAGTATTTT
CASSRETGTDTQYF
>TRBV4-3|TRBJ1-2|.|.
TGCGCCAGCAGCCAGAACATACGGGACATAACCTATGGCTACACCTTC
CASSQNIRDITYGYTF
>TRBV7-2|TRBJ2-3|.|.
TGTGCCAGCAGCTTAAGGGCCATGGGGGAAGATACGCAGTATTTT
CASSLRAMGEDTQYF
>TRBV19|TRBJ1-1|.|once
TGTGCCTCCCGACCCGGGGCATCGGGGGGGAACACTGAAGCTTTCTTT
CASRPGASGGNTEAFF
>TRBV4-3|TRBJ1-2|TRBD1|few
TGCGCCAGCAGCCAGGGGACAGGAACCCAATATGGCTACACCTTC
CASSQGTGTQYGYTF
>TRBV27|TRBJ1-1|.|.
TGTGCCAGCAGTTCCTACGGAACCACCATGAACACTGAAGCTTTCTTT
CASSSYGTTMNTEAFF
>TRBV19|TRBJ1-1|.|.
TGTGCCAGTAGTACTTGGACGGGAAACACTGAAGCTTTCTTT
CASSTWTGNTEAFF
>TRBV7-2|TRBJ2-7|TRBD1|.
TGTGCCAGCAGCTTATTGGGGACAGGGAATTTGGAGCAGTACTTC
CASSLLGTGNLEQYF
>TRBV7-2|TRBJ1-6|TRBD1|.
TGTGCCAGCAGTCACAACAGGGGCATTAAAAATAATTCACCCCTCCACTTT
CASSHNRGIKNNSPLHF
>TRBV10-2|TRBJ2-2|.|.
TGCCGCCCCTCGGAGCTGTTTTTT
CRPSELFF
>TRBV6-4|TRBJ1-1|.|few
TGTGCCAGCAGTGACCTGGTCGGCAGTGAAGCTTTCTTT
CASSDLVGSEAFF
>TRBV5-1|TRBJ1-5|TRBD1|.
TGCGCCAGCAGCTTGGGGTGGACAGGGGTCGGCAATCAGCCCCAGCATTTT
CASSLGWTGVGNQPQHF
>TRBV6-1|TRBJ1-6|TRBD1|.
TGTGCCAGCAAAAAAACTCAGGGGGTGAATTCACCCCTCCACTTT
CASKKTQGVNSPLHF
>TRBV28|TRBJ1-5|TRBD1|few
TGTGCCAGCAGCCCGGACAGGGCCACCAGGCCCCAGCATTTT
CASSPDRATRPQHF
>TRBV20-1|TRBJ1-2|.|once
TGCAGTGCTAGTTACTATGGCTACACCTTC
CSASYYGYTF
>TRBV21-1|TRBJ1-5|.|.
TGTGCCAGAGGGGGGGGGGGGCTGGGCAATCAGCCCCAGCATTTT
CARGGGGLGNQPQHF
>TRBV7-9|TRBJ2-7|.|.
TGTGCCAGCAGCACTCCGGCTAGGAACGGGTACGAGCAGTACTTC
CASSTPARNGYEQYF